These 20 T cell receptor beta chains were sequenced from one sample in a study of identical twins. TCRdb used MiXCR to reprocess the 5' RACE reads, holding one entry per CDR3 protein. This sample has about 220,000 distinct CDR3 sequences, with 6.5% found just once. The same sample was also studied in work on T cells expressing NK-cell markers.

Sequencing was done on a sample of CD8+ T cells sorted from blood. These receptors were taken from a woman younger than 30 in good health.

This clonotype occurred many times. V and J are TRBV5-1 and TRBJ2-7; D gene unclear. CDR3 length: 14 amino acids. Per germline, CDR1 SGHRS and CDR2 YFSETQ. Trimming pared 1 base from V and 0 bases from J, leaving 8 bases between. The CDR3: CASSLFRSSYEQYF. The CDR3 DNA reads TGCGCCAGCAGCTTGTTTCGGAGCTCCTACGAGCAGTACTTC.

This clonotype came up many times. This sequence joins TRBV9 and TRBJ2-7; TRBD2 might be the D (6 bases). Trimming took 0 bases from V and 2 from J, leaving 9 bases between them. In germline, CDR1 is SGDLS, CDR2 YYNGEE. This CDR3 contains 14 residues. CDR3 DNA: TGTGCCAGCAGCGTAGGCGGGATCGCCTACGAGCAGTACTTC. Its protein product is CASSVGGIAYEQYF.

The chain couples TRBV9 to TRBJ1-1; the D gene is possibly TRBD1 (6 bases). Germline CDR1 and CDR2: SGDLS and YYNGEE. CDR3 length equals 15 residues. V dropped 4 bases and J dropped 0 bases, with 13 bases sitting between them. CDR3 in amino acids: CASSPRDTLNTEAFF. The CDR3 DNA follows: TGTGCCAGCAGCCCTAGGGACACCTTGAACACTGAAGCTTTCTTT. Full variable domain (outside the CDR3, taken from reference TRBV9 and TRBJ1-1): DSGVTQTPKHLITATGQRVTLRCSPRSGDLSVYWYQQSLDQGLQFLIQYYNGEERAKGNILERFSAQQFPDLHSELNLSSLELGDSALYFCASSPRDTLNTEAFFGQGTRLTVV.

This chain connects TRBV15 to TRBJ2-7; 14 bases are shared with TRBD2. This CDR3 region has 18 residues. Per germline, CDR1 LNHNV and CDR2 YYDKDF (reference sequence). Losses at the gene ends were 1 base for V and 2 bases for J; bases not matched to a gene: 7. The CDR3 loop is CATSRGPPTSGRAYEQYF. The CDR3 DNA sequence: TGTGCCACCAGCAGAGGACCGCCGACTAGCGGGAGGGCCTACGAGCAGTACTTC.

The table lists this clonotype with a few counts. V gene TRBV4-1 combines with J gene TRBJ2-3, with no clear D. Trimming left V 3 bases short and J 2 bases short, with 12 bases between. The germline V gene encodes CDR1 MGHRA and CDR2 YSYEKL. The CDR3 length is 15 residues. CDR3 coding DNA: TGCGCCAGCAGCCAGTTCGACGACCTCACAGATACGCAGTATTTT. This gives the protein CASSQFDDLTDTQYF.

This clonotype showed up many times. The chain joins TRBV5-1 to TRBJ1-6; possibly TRBD1 for D (5 bases). Trimming pared 4 bases from V and 5 bases from J, leaving 10 bases between. The CDR3 spans 14 residues. Germline V gene lookup returns CDR1 SGHRS and CDR2 YFSETQ. CDR3 coding DNA: TGCGCCAGCAGCCCAGGACAAGATAATTCACCCCTCCACTTT. Its protein is CASSPGQDNSPLHF.

This clonotype was detected only a few times. This sequence joins TRBV5-1 and TRBJ1-1; 8 positions agree with TRBD1. CDR3 length: 17 residues. Germline-derived CDR1 and CDR2 are SGHRS and YFSETQ. V was pared by 0 bases and J by 5 bases, with 12 bases of the junction left unmatched. The chain's CDR3 is CASSLVAGGGMGTEAFF. The CDR3 DNA follows: TGCGCCAGCAGCTTGGTAGCAGGGGGCGGAATGGGGACTGAAGCTTTCTTT.

V is TRBV4-2 and J is TRBJ2-3; D gene uncertain. Trimming stripped 0 bases from V and 2 bases from J, with 15 bases between. Germline loops: CDR1 LGHNA, CDR2 YNFKEQ. The CDR3 covers 17 residues. For the CDR3, the DNA is TGTGCCAGCAGCCAAGATCCAAATTGGGGATTCACAGATACGCAGTATTTT. It encodes CASSQDPNWGFTDTQYF.

This clonotype was observed at least ten times. The V call is TRBV14, the J call TRBJ2-7; D remains unclear. The CDR3 has 15 amino acids. Per the germline V gene, CDR1 is SGHDN and CDR2 is FVKESK. V was shortened by 1 base and J by 0 bases, with 10 bases between the two germline ends. CDR3 in DNA: TGTGCCAGCAGCCAAGGAGCGCGTGCCTCCTACGAGCAGTACTTC. Protein: CASSQGARASYEQYF. The full variable domain, in which reference TRBV14 and TRBJ2-7 provide the parts outside the CDR3, is EAGVTQFPSHSVIEKGQTVTLRCDPISGHDNLYWYRRVMGKEIKFLLHFVKESKQDESGMPNNRFLAERTGGTYSTLKVQPAELEDSGVYFCASSQGARASYEQYFGPGTRLTVT.

This clonotype was observed a few times. V gene TRBV19 combines with J gene TRBJ1-4; unclear D gene. Trimming removed 2 bases from V and 0 bases from J, with 4 bases in between. Germline CDR1 and CDR2: LNHDA and SQIVND (reference sequence). This CDR3 comprises 14 residues. The CDR3 DNA reads as TGTGCCAGTAGTATAATCGCAACTAATGAAAAACTGTTTTTT. This sequence encodes CASSIIATNEKLFF.

This clonotype was counted at least ten times. The chain recombines TRBV15 with TRBJ1-5; no clear D gene. The V gene's germline CDR1 is LNHNV and CDR2 YYDKDF (reference sequence). The CDR3 runs 13 residues. V shed 5 bases and J shed 7 bases, with 12 bases lying between them. Here the CDR3 DNA reads TGTGCCACCAGCGGGCCCCAAAACCAGCCCCAGCATTTT. Translated: CATSGPQNQPQHF.

This clonotype was seen a few times. This chain joins TRBV20-1 and TRBJ2-7; TRBD2 might be the D (5 bases). Looked up from germline, CDR1 is DFQATT and CDR2 is SNEGSKA (reference sequence). The CDR3 runs to 13 residues. The germline V and J ends were trimmed by 6 bases and 1 base, with 13 bases remaining between them. For the CDR3, the DNA is TGCAGTGCCAGCGGCTATGGGTCCTACGAGCAGTACTTC. The encoded protein is CSASGYGSYEQYF.

This clonotype was seen only a few times. The chain carries TRBV4-1 and TRBJ2-6, with 8 bases fitting TRBD1. The CDR3 has 18 residues. Unmatched junction bases numbered 4, after V lost 0 bases and J lost 0 bases. In germline, CDR1 is MGHRA, CDR2 YSYEKL. CDR3 in DNA: TGCGCCAGCAGCCAAGAAGCAGGGGGCCCCTCTGGGGCCAACGTCCTGACTTTC. Translated: CASSQEAGGPSGANVLTF.

V usage is TRBV6-1 and J usage is TRBJ2-4, with 7 nucleotides matching TRBD1. The CDR3 is 18 amino acids. The junction had 12 bases not matched to a gene; V was cut back by 4 bases and J by 0 bases. The germline CDR1 and CDR2 sequences are MNHNS and SASEGT. DNA of the CDR3: TGTGCCAGCAGTGCGCAACCGGGACAGACGGTAGCCAAAAACATTCAGTACTTC. Translation: CASSAQPGQTVAKNIQYF.

This clonotype was seen ten or more times. The chain employs TRBV4-3 and TRBJ1-1; D is undetermined. Trimming shortened V by 1 base and J by 1 base, and 4 bases separated the two germline ends. This CDR3 is 13 amino acids long. The germline gives CDR1 LGHNA, CDR2 YSLEER. CDR3 residues: CASSQVENTEAFF. CDR3 nucleotide sequence: TGCGCCAGCAGCCAAGTAGAGAACACTGAAGCTTTCTTT.

This clonotype was picked up many times. The J gene is TRBJ2-1, the V gene TRBV20-1; D ambiguous. V lost 3 bases, J lost 8 bases, and 8 bases lay in between. This CDR3 comprises 11 residues. Germline V CDR1 and CDR2: DFQATT, SNEGSKA (reference sequence). The CDR3 reads CSARADHEQFF. The DNA of the CDR3 is TGCAGTGCTAGGGCAGACCATGAGCAGTTCTTC.

This clonotype was detected ten times or more. The chain recombines TRBV2 with TRBJ2-7; 7 nucleotides agree with TRBD1. The germline V gene encodes CDR1 SNHLY and CDR2 FYNNEI. V lost 11 bases and J lost 4; bases outside the gene matches: 5. This CDR3 comprises 11 residues. The CDR3 loop is CAVGQLYEQYF. Here the CDR3 DNA reads TGTGCCGTGGGACAGCTATACGAGCAGTACTTC.

This clonotype came up many times. V gene TRBV12-3 or TRBV12-4 combines with J gene TRBJ2-3; a possible D gene is TRBD2 (6 bases). V lost 8 bases to trimming and J lost 4 bases, with 13 bases between them. This CDR3 region has 13 residues. This CDR3 is CASEGTRSDTQYF. The CDR3 DNA follows: TGTGCCAGCGAAGGGACTCGCTCAGATACGCAGTATTTT.

Only a few counts were recorded for this clonotype. The V call is TRBV4-1, the J call TRBJ1-4; a weak D match, TRBD1 (5 bases). The length of the CDR3 is 12 residues. Trimming left V 9 bases short and J 3 bases short, with 8 bases between. Germline CDR1 and CDR2: MGHRA and YSYEKL. The CDR3 loop reads CARRQSNEKLFF. The CDR3 DNA sequence: TGCGCCAGGAGACAGTCTAATGAAAAACTGTTTTTT.

This clonotype was seen a few times. V and J are TRBV12-3 or TRBV12-4 and TRBJ2-3; D gene ambiguous. V was cut by 7 bases and J by 0 bases, with 17 bases left in between. The CDR3 spans 16 residues. The CDR3 coding sequence is TGTGCCAGCAACCCTCCCCATACGCCTAGCACAGATACGCAGTATTTT. It is translated as CASNPPHTPSTDTQYF.